This T cell receptor (beta chain) comes out of a study of T cell responses to AZD1222 COVID-19 vaccine. Here immunoSEQ multiplex PCR was the method, and the copy in TCRdb shows in-frame clones only, minus some. The repertoire holds 95,000 to 150,000 clones, with 80% to 90% as singletons. CDR1 and CDR2 from the germline V gene are ENHRY and SYGVKD. Trimming took 4 bases from V and 8 from J; bases not matched to a gene: 8. The CDR3 loop spans 15 amino acids. V usage is TRBV10-3 and J usage is TRBJ2-4; 10 bases map to TRBD1. The sequence derives from an adult in good health. Here the sequenced sample was peripheral blood, taken on day 0 of AZD1222 vaccination. CDR3: CAISAATGGADIQYF. Here the CDR3 DNA reads TGTGCCATCAGTGCCGCGACAGGGGGCGCGGACATTCAGTACTTC.